These 20 T cell receptor beta chains were sequenced from one sample in a study of blood T cell repertoires in COVID-19. TCRdb's table, derived via immunoSEQ multiplex PCR, lists solely in-frame clones and lacks some. The sample has roughly 190,000 clones, under 80% seen once. The material sequenced was peripheral blood. The receptors stem from a woman aged 45 to 65 with acute or convalescent COVID-19.

This clone showed up just a few times. The chain joins TRBV4-2 to TRBJ1-2; 9 positions match TRBD1. Germline V gene data show CDR1 as LGHNA and CDR2 as YNFKEQ. After removal of 0 bases from V and 3 bases from J, the junction contained 5 bases not matched to a gene. The CDR3 loop spans 16 amino acids. The CDR3 DNA reads as TGTGCCAGCAGCCAAGATGGGGACAGGGAATACTATGGCTACACCTTC. It encodes CASSQDGDREYYGYTF.

CDR3 sequence (DNA): TGTGCCAGCAGCTTTAGCCCCGGCGGGAGAGGCGCAGATACGCAGTATTTT. As protein: CASSFSPGGRGADTQYF. The V gene is TRBV7-2, the J gene TRBJ2-3; 7 nucleotides align to TRBD2. Unmatched junction bases numbered 13, after V lost 3 bases and J lost 4 bases. Germline-derived CDR1 and CDR2 are SGHTA and FQGNSA. There are 17 residues in the CDR3.

This chain links TRBV6-2 or TRBV6-3 with TRBJ2-5, with 7 bases identical to TRBD2. Trimming at V came to 2 bases and at J to 1 base, leaving 1 base not matched to a gene. This CDR3 has 14 amino acids. Germline V lookup: CDR1 MNHEY, CDR2 SVGEGT. CDR3 bases: TGTGCCAGCAGTTACGCGGGGGTCCAAGAGACCCAGTACTTC. This encodes CASSYAGVQETQYF.

The J gene is TRBJ1-6, the V gene TRBV5-6; 8 nucleotides line up with TRBD1. The CDR3 length is 16 residues. CDR1 is SGHDT and CDR2 is YYEEEE in the germline V gene. After removal of 4 bases from V and 7 bases from J, the junction contained 10 bases not matched to a gene. The CDR3 DNA reads as TGTGCCAGCAGCCCTACGTCAGACAGGGGAAATTCACCCCTCCACTTT. Its protein product is CASSPTSDRGNSPLHF.

The chain uses TRBV9 and TRBJ2-3; D perhaps matches TRBD2 (5 bases). Trimming pared 3 bases from V and 3 bases from J, leaving 17 bases between. The CDR3 loop spans 16 amino acids. In germline, CDR1 is SGDLS, CDR2 YYNGEE. This chain's CDR3 is CASSGGVELLTDTQYF. The CDR3 DNA sequence: TGTGCCAGCAGCGGGGGAGTAGAACTACTTACAGATACGCAGTATTTT.

The rearrangement uses TRBV7-9 and TRBJ2-3; a possible D gene is TRBD2 (5 bases). CDR3 length: 11 amino acids. V was trimmed by 8 bases and J by 6 bases, leaving 9 bases between them. Germline CDR1 SEHNR, CDR2 FQNEAQ (reference sequence). In DNA form, the CDR3 reads TGTGCCAGCGCTTCGGGGGATACGCAGTATTTT. Protein sequence: CASASGDTQYF. The variable domain in full, with the rest retrieved from reference TRBV7-9 and TRBJ2-3, is DTGVSQNPRHKITKRGQNVTFRCDPISEHNRLYWYRQTLGQGPEFLTYFQNEAQLEKSRLLSDRFSAERPKGSFSTLEIQRTEQGDSAMYLCASASGDTQYFGPGTRLTVL.

The chain employs TRBV21-1 and TRBJ1-1. TRBV21-1 is a known pseudogene. The CDR3 has 14 amino acids. The CDR3 sequence: CASLREGAGTEAFF. The DNA of the CDR3 is TGTGCCAGCCTTAGGGAGGGCGCGGGCACTGAAGCTTTCTTT.

A few counts support this clone. The J gene is TRBJ2-7, the V gene TRBV30, with 7 bases that match TRBD1. V lost 0 bases and J lost 1; bases outside the gene matches: 3. CDR1 is GTSNPN and CDR2 is SVGIG in the germline V gene (reference sequence). This CDR3 has 14 amino acids. CDR3 amino acids: CAWSVGGNSYEQYF. CDR3 in DNA: TGTGCCTGGAGTGTAGGGGGCAATTCCTACGAGCAGTACTTC.

This sequence joins TRBV28 and TRBJ1-5, with TRBD1 as a possible D gene (5 bases). CDR1 MDHEN and CDR2 SYDVKM come from the germline V gene. The germline V and J ends were trimmed by 8 bases and 6 bases, with 11 bases remaining between them. This CDR3 has 12 amino acids. The CDR3 region is CASRGGTQPQHF. As DNA, the CDR3 is TGTGCCAGCCGCGGGGGTACTCAGCCCCAGCATTTT. Using reference TRBV28 and TRBJ1-5 for the parts outside the CDR3, the full variable domain is DVKVTQSSRYLVKRTGEKVFLECVQDMDHENMFWYRQDPGLGLRLIYFSYDVKMKEKGDIPEGYSVSREKKERFSLILESASTNQTSMYLCASRGGTQPQHFGDGTRLSIL.

The rearrangement uses TRBV5-1 and TRBJ1-4; D is possibly TRBD1 (5 bases). Trimming removed 6 bases from V and 0 bases from J, with 9 bases in between. The CDR3 runs to 14 residues. CDR1 is SGHRS and CDR2 is YFSETQ in the germline V gene. In DNA form, the CDR3 reads TGCGCCAGCACATGGGGCGCAACTAATGAAAAACTGTTTTTT. This sequence encodes CASTWGATNEKLFF.

This sequence joins TRBV19 and TRBJ2-7; 7 bases fit TRBD1. CDR1 is LNHDA and CDR2 is SQIVND in the germline V gene (reference sequence). Germline trimming cut 3 bases from V and 3 bases from J; bases unmatched to any gene: 5. CDR3 length: 14 amino acids. The DNA for the CDR3 is TGTGCCAGTAGTATTGCAGGGGGTAACTACGAGCAGTACTTC. This sequence encodes CASSIAGGNYEQYF.

This clone was detected a few times. This sequence joins TRBV15 and TRBJ2-3; D gene uncertain. This CDR3 is built from 16 residues. The V gene lost 0 bases and the J gene lost 1 base, with 11 bases spanning the gap. Germline V lookup: CDR1 LNHNV, CDR2 YYDKDF (reference sequence). Here the CDR3 DNA reads TGTGCCACCAGCAGAGACTCGGGTCTCGGCACAGATACGCAGTATTTT. Its translation is CATSRDSGLGTDTQYF.

The rearrangement joins TRBV18 to TRBJ1-1, with a weak D call TRBD1 (5 bases). Between the trimmed V and J ends, which lost 2 bases and 5 bases, there was a span of 15 bases. Looked up from germline, CDR1 is KGHSH and CDR2 is LQKENI. The CDR3 totals 15 residues. In DNA, the CDR3 is TGTGCCAGCTCACCAACGGCAGGGTGGTGGACTGAAGCTTTCTTT. Protein sequence: CASSPTAGWWTEAFF.

This chain joins TRBV19 and TRBJ2-7, with D possibly matching TRBD2 (6 bases). Germline-derived CDR1 and CDR2 are LNHDA and SQIVND (reference sequence). Between the trimmed V and J ends, which lost 4 bases and 2 bases, there was a span of 18 bases. This CDR3 has 16 residues. CDR3 sequence reads: CASSTPAGTGTYEQYF. CDR3 DNA: TGTGCCAGTAGTACTCCCGCCGGGACTGGGACCTACGAGCAGTACTTC.

A single count supports this clone. The gene calls are TRBV29-1 and TRBJ1-2, with D perhaps matching TRBD1 (5 bases). The CDR3 totals 12 residues. V dropped 3 bases and J dropped 6 bases, with 11 bases sitting between them. CDR1 and CDR2 (germline): SQVTM, ANQGSEA. CDR3 protein: CSVEGPDHGYTF. In DNA, the CDR3 is TGCAGCGTTGAGGGGCCTGATCATGGCTACACCTTC.

This clone was observed a single time. The chain joins TRBV6-5 to TRBJ1-5, with D hard to call. The CDR3 spans 15 residues. Germline V gives CDR1 MNHEY, CDR2 SVGAGI. V was clipped by 7 bases and J by 4 bases, with 17 bases between them. CDR3 in DNA: TGTGCCAGCATTCGGACTCTAGAGCATAATCAGCCCCAGCATTTT. Its protein is CASIRTLEHNQPQHF.

The gene calls are TRBV9 and TRBJ1-3, with unresolved D. V was clipped by 5 bases and J by 4 bases, with 16 bases between them. Germline CDR1 and CDR2: SGDLS and YYNGEE. The CDR3 is made up of 15 amino acids. The CDR3: CASSPPPGKGNTIYF. The DNA for the CDR3 is TGTGCCAGCAGTCCCCCGCCGGGAAAGGGAAACACCATATATTTT. Drawing the rest from reference TRBV9 and TRBJ1-3, the complete variable domain is DSGVTQTPKHLITATGQRVTLRCSPRSGDLSVYWYQQSLDQGLQFLIQYYNGEERAKGNILERFSAQQFPDLHSELNLSSLELGDSALYFCASSPPPGKGNTIYFGEGSWLTVV.

In nucleotides, the CDR3 is TGTGCCATCGGAGGTATGGGTGGGTCGGGAGAGACCCAGTACTTC. Its translation: CAIGGMGGSGETQYF. The chain couples TRBV10-3 to TRBJ2-5; D is perhaps TRBD2 (5 bases). The V gene lost 8 bases and the J gene lost 4 bases, with 20 bases spanning the gap. The CDR3 sequence is 15 residues long. From germline, CDR1 is ENHRY and CDR2 SYGVKD.

The V and J genes are TRBV6-6 and TRBJ2-7; weak D call: TRBD2 (6 bases). Germline loops: CDR1 MNHNY, CDR2 SVGAGI (reference sequence). This CDR3 is 15 amino acids long. Trimming took off 0 bases at V and 4 bases at J, with 13 bases between the two ends. CDR3 bases: TGTGCCAGCAGTTACTCGGGCAGGGACTCGTACGAGCAGTACTTC. Protein: CASSYSGRDSYEQYF.

The gene calls are TRBV7-8 and TRBJ2-7; 7 bases line up with TRBD1. Germline V CDR1 and CDR2: SGHVS, FQNEAQ. This CDR3 has 15 amino acids. J was trimmed by 6 bases and V by 5 bases; bases with no gene match: 13. CDR3 nucleotide sequence: TGTGCCAGCAGCCCCCGTCCCGGGACAGTTCTCGAGCAGTACTTC. As protein: CASSPRPGTVLEQYF.